This TCR beta chain was recovered during a study of beta chain features in type 1 diabetes. Study observations and caveats: The study found moderately but significantly shorter TCRB CDR3s in all four CD4+ subsets of Type 1 diabetes patients. Compared with healthy donors, patients appeared to share more similar naive, central memory and regulatory TCRB repertoires.

Expressed TCRB transcripts were sequenced after all isolated RNA was converted to cDNA. For naive, central memory and regulatory T cell samples, reads averaged around 3.6 million. TCRdb's table, derived via immunoSEQ multiplex PCR, lists solely in-frame clones and lacks some. This repertoire shows 600,000 to 700,000 clones, around 15% found once; its top ten account for approximately 0.02%. Approximately 0.11 L of blood, on average, came from one heparinised draw per donor. The authors obtained over 95% purity in all sorted populations. This clone was counted only a few times. Its antigen is undetermined. The CDR3 covers 13 residues. Germline loops: CDR1 MDHEN, CDR2 SYDVKM. The V gene lost 2 bases and the J gene lost 5 bases, with 4 bases spanning the gap.

The clonotype comes from a young man with type 1 diabetes. This chain connects TRBV28 to TRBJ1-6; D is unresolved. The sequenced sample was naive CD4+ T cells from blood. CDR3 sequence (DNA): TGTGCCAGCAGTTTACTGGATAATTCACCCCTCCACTTT. This translates into CASSLLDNSPLHF.